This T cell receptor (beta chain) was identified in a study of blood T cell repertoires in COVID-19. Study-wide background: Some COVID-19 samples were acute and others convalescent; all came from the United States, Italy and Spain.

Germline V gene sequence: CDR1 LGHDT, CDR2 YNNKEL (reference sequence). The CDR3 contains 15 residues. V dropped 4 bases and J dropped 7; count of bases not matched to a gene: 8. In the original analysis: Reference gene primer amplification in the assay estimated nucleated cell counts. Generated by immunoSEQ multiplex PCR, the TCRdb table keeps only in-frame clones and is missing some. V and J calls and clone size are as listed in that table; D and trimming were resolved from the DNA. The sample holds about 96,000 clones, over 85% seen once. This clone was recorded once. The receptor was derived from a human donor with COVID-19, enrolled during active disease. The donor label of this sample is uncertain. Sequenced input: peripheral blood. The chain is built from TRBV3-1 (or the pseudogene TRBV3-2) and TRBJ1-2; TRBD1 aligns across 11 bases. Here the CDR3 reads CASSPSGTGGAGYTF. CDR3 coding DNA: TGTGCCAGCAGCCCGTCCGGGACAGGGGGAGCTGGCTACACCTTC.